Below are 16 T cell receptor beta chains sequenced from a single sample in a study of T cells in Graves' hyperthyroidism and ophthalmopathy (dated 2019 in TCRdb). Library prep was done by multiplex PCR. Data came from an Illumina HiSeq 2000. The TCR beta CDR3 regions were amplified from RNA transcripts. The TCR CDR3 was subjected to a first round of RT-PCR using the HTBI primer set and the Qiagen OneStep RT-PCR kit. TCRdb reprocessing: public reads trimmed at Q25 with fastp, clones called with MiXCR, in-frame beta chains kept. When rows share a CDR3 protein, they turn into one entry using the most common DNA and genes. For this sample there are fewer than 350,000 distinct CDR3 sequences; around 20% appear just once. Jointly, the top ten make up about 35% of the sample. Sequencing was done on a sample of blood. These receptors all stem from a man between 50 and 59 years old with Graves' ophthalmopathy.

This clonotype was observed at least ten times. The CDR3 bases are TGTGCCAGCAGTGAGACAGGGGCTGGGCGTTCACCCCTCCACTTT. The encoded protein is CASSETGAGRSPLHF. This rearrangement joins TRBV2 to TRBJ1-6, with 8 bases matching TRBD1. Per germline, CDR1 SNHLY and CDR2 FYNNEI. Trimming removed 3 bases from V and 9 bases from J; junction bases left unmatched: 7. CDR3 size: 15 residues.

The sample holds many counts of this clonotype. The chain has TRBV5-5 and TRBJ2-7; maybe TRBD1 (6 bases). The CDR3 is 12 residues long. Germline-derived CDR1 and CDR2 are SGHKS and YYEKEE (reference sequence). V was trimmed by 4 bases and J by 3 bases, leaving 8 bases between them. The chain's CDR3 is CASSRTVYEQYF. In nucleotides, the CDR3 is TGTGCCAGCAGCCGGACAGTCTACGAGCAGTACTTC.

The table lists this clonotype with many counts. This chain links TRBV11-2 with TRBJ2-5, with 9 bases lining up with TRBD2. With 1 base clipped from V and 1 base from J, the junction kept 13 bases outside the gene matches. CDR3 length: 19 amino acids. Germline V lookup: CDR1 SGHAT, CDR2 FQNNGV. CDR3 DNA sequence: TGTGCCAGCAGCTTAGGCTCCGGGAGCGGGAGGCAGCTCCAAGAGACCCAGTACTTC. Its translation is CASSLGSGSGRQLQETQYF.

This clonotype was recorded at least ten times. This rearrangement joins TRBV12-3 or TRBV12-4 to TRBJ2-7; 7 bases line up with TRBD1. V was clipped by 6 bases and J by 4 bases; unmatched bases: 9. The CDR3 loop spans 14 amino acids. DNA for the CDR3: TGTGCCAGCAGCTTCTTCCGGGACAGATACGAGCAGTACTTC. Its protein is CASSFFRDRYEQYF.

This clonotype was observed a few times. The DNA for the CDR3 is TGTGCCAGCAGCCCCTTGGAGACCCAGTACTTC. Protein sequence: CASSPLETQYF. This sequence joins TRBV28 and TRBJ2-5; no firm D call. The germline V and J ends were trimmed by 6 bases and 5 bases, with 7 bases remaining between them. CDR1 is MDHEN and CDR2 is SYDVKM in the germline V gene. This CDR3 comprises 11 residues. The full variable domain, completed using reference TRBV28 and TRBJ2-5, is DVKVTQSSRYLVKRTGEKVFLECVQDMDHENMFWYRQDPGLGLRLIYFSYDVKMKEKGDIPEGYSVSREKKERFSLILESASTNQTSMYLCASSPLETQYFGPGTRLLVL.

This chain connects TRBV11-2 to TRBJ2-7, with 8 bases aligning to TRBD1. This CDR3 has 15 residues. CDR1 is SGHAT, CDR2 FQNNGV, per germline. J lost 2 bases, V lost 4 bases, and 7 bases had no gene match. CDR3 DNA sequence: TGTGCCAGCAGCTCGATGGGACAGGTGACCTACGAGCAGTACTTC. It encodes CASSSMGQVTYEQYF. Using reference TRBV11-2 and TRBJ2-7 for the parts outside the CDR3, the full variable domain is EAGVAQSPRYKIIEKRQSVAFWCNPISGHATLYWYQQILGQGPKLLIQFQNNGVVDDSQLPKDRFSAERLKGVDSTLKIQPAKLEDSAVYLCASSSMGQVTYEQYFGPGTRLTVT.

This clonotype has a handful of counts. The chain recombines TRBV6-1 with TRBJ2-7; D remains ambiguous. There are 13 residues in the CDR3. CDR1 and CDR2 (germline): MNHNS, SASEGT. Trimming removed 1 base at V and 3 bases at J, with 7 bases between. CDR3 in amino acids: CASSEGNIYEQYF. The CDR3 bases are TGTGCCAGCAGTGAAGGAAATATCTACGAGCAGTACTTC.

Many counts were recorded for this clonotype. CDR3 coding DNA: TGCAGTGCCTCCTGGTGGGAATCTAGCACAGATACGCAGTATTTT. This encodes CSASWWESSTDTQYF. This chain joins TRBV20-1 and TRBJ2-3; the D is unclear. V lost 6 bases and J 0 bases, leaving 16 bases between the germline ends. In germline, CDR1 is DFQATT, CDR2 SNEGSKA (reference sequence). The CDR3 is made up of 15 amino acids.

This clonotype was counted ten times or more. This chain connects TRBV20-1 to TRBJ2-1; D remains unclear. In germline, CDR1 is DFQATT, CDR2 SNEGSKA (reference sequence). The CDR3 contains 12 residues. V lost 0 bases and J 14 bases, leaving 14 bases between the germline ends. The CDR3 DNA reads TGCAGTGCTAGAGATCTCCAGGTTAGTGAGTTCTTC. Translating gives CSARDLQVSEFF.

V and J are TRBV27 and TRBJ1-5, with TRBD1 matching 9 bases. CDR1 and CDR2 (germline): MNHEY, SMNVEV (reference sequence). The V and J ends lost 6 bases and 1 base, in that order; junction bases with no gene match: 7. The CDR3 extends over 16 amino acids. Here the CDR3 DNA reads TGTGCCAGCAGCCCCAGTACAGGGGGCAGCAATCAGCCCCAGCATTTT. This gives the protein CASSPSTGGSNQPQHF.

The chain couples TRBV7-8 to TRBJ2-2, with D uncertain. The ends were cut back, 5 bases at V and 0 bases at J, with 7 bases in the middle. Per germline, CDR1 SGHVS and CDR2 FQNEAQ. This CDR3 comprises 14 residues. CDR3 loop: CASSLLPNTGELFF. The CDR3 region has the DNA TGTGCCAGCAGCCTTCTCCCGAACACCGGGGAGCTGTTTTTT.

This clonotype was seen more than once but under ten times. This chain connects TRBV29-1 to TRBJ2-5, with 7 bases fitting TRBD1. The trim removed 3 bases at V and 4 bases at J, leaving 11 bases unmatched. The germline V gene encodes CDR1 SQVTM and CDR2 ANQGSEA. The CDR3 covers 15 residues. CDR3 DNA sequence: TGCAGCGTTGATAGGGGGCGCAATTCGAGAGAGACCCAGTACTTC. Protein sequence: CSVDRGRNSRETQYF.

This chain uses TRBV6-1 with TRBJ2-1; no clear D gene. Germline V CDR1 and CDR2: MNHNS, SASEGT. V lost 6 bases, J lost 1 base, and 13 bases lay in between. The CDR3 length is 15 residues. The CDR3 is CASSLRKVSYNEQFF. The CDR3 nucleotides read TGTGCCAGCAGCCTGAGGAAGGTTTCCTACAATGAGCAGTTCTTC.

This clonotype has ten or more counts. This chain connects TRBV20-1 to TRBJ2-7; D is possibly TRBD2 (5 bases). CDR1 and CDR2 from the germline V gene are DFQATT and SNEGSKA (reference sequence). V was pared by 4 bases and J by 2 bases, with 12 bases between. The CDR3 is made up of 13 amino acids. The DNA of the CDR3 is TGCAGTGCTATTAGGGAGAGGACCTACGAGCAGTACTTC. Protein product: CSAIRERTYEQYF.

This clonotype showed up many times. This chain joins TRBV20-1 and TRBJ2-7; 8 nucleotides line up with TRBD2. The CDR3 is 16 residues long. V gave up 5 bases and J gave up 1 base; unmatched junction bases: 13. Germline CDR1 is DFQATT and CDR2 is SNEGSKA (reference sequence). The CDR3 nucleotides read TGCAGTGCTGGAGCCCATGGGAGCGGGAGATCCTACGAGCAGTACTTC. This gives the protein CSAGAHGSGRSYEQYF.

This clonotype was seen many times. The gene calls are TRBV4-1 and TRBJ2-2; 9 nucleotides match TRBD2. Trimming cost V 0 bases and J 4 bases; bases outside gene matches: 3. This CDR3 spans 16 amino acids. Germline lookup yields CDR1 MGHRA and CDR2 YSYEKL. CDR3 nucleotides: TGCGCCAGCAGCCAAGATCCTAGCGGGGCCACCGGGGAGCTGTTTTTT. Protein: CASSQDPSGATGELFF.